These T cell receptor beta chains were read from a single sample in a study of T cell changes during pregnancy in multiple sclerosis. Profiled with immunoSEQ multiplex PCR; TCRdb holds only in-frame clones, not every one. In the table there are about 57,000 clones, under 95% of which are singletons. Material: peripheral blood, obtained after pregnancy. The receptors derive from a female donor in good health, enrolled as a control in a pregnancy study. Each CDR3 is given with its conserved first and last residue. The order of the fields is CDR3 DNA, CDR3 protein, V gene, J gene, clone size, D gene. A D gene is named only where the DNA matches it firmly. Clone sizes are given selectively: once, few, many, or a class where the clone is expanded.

TGTGCCAGCAGTGAAGCTACCCCCGGCGGAAACTATGGCTACACCTTC	CASSEATPGGNYGYTF	TRBV6-1	TRBJ1-2	-	-
TGTGCCAGCAGTCCAGAGGGGGACAGGAAGAATTTT	CASSPEGDRKNF	TRBV28	TRBJ1-5	-	TRBD1
TGTGCCAGCAGTTGGGGGGCGGGGGGATATAATGAGCAGTTCTTC	CASSWGAGGYNEQFF	TRBV6-1	TRBJ2-1	-	TRBD2
TGTGCCAGCAGCTTGGCCCCGGGGAGCCCAAACATTCAGTACTTC	CASSLAPGSPNIQYF	TRBV5-5	TRBJ2-4	-	-
TGTGCCAGCGGCCGTCCCCGCCAAGAACAAACGACCGGGGAGCTGTTTTTT	CASGRPRQEQTTGELFF	TRBV9	TRBJ2-2	-	-
TGTGCCAGCAGCCCCAAGGACAGGGTGGCCACTGAAGCTTTCTTT	CASSPKDRVATEAFF	TRBV7-2	TRBJ1-1	-	TRBD1
TGCGCCAGCAGTCAATCTACTGGAGGGCAGGGGGCGACTAAACAAGAGACCCAGTACTTC	CASSQSTGGQGATKQETQYF	TRBV23-1	TRBJ2-5	-	TRBD1
TGTGCCAGCAGCTTCACAGGGGCCTATGGCTACACCTTC	CASSFTGAYGYTF	TRBV7-7	TRBJ1-2	few	TRBD1
TGTGCCAGCAGTCTTCATACAGGGAGGAACACTGAAGCTTTCTTT	CASSLHTGRNTEAFF	TRBV28	TRBJ1-1	once	-
TGTGCCAGCAGACTAACAGGAGTTGGAGCTTTCTTT	CASRLTGVGAFF	TRBV2	TRBJ1-1	-	-
TGTGCCAGCAGCCTCGGAGAGTTAAGTGAGCAGTTCTTC	CASSLGELSEQFF	TRBV7-7	TRBJ2-1	-	-
TGTGCCAGCTCAATCGCAGTCTCCTACGAGCAGTACTTC	CASSIAVSYEQYF	TRBV18	TRBJ2-7	-	-
TGTGCCAGCTCACCGCAGGGTTCGACTGAAGCTTTCTTT	CASSPQGSTEAFF	TRBV18	TRBJ1-1	-	-
TGTGCCAGCAGGCAGGGGCTCAACACTGAAGCTTTCTTT	CASRQGLNTEAFF	TRBV7-9	TRBJ1-1	once	-
TGTGCCAGCAGCAGCCGACTAGCGGGAGGCAAAAACATTCAGTACTTC	CASSSRLAGGKNIQYF	TRBV11-3	TRBJ2-4	-	TRBD2
TGCAGCGTCGACTCCAACAATGAGCAGTTCTTC	CSVDSNNEQFF	TRBV29-1	TRBJ2-1	-	-
TGTGCCAGCAGTTTGGGGACAGGGGGCAACATTCAGTACTTC	CASSLGTGGNIQYF	TRBV27	TRBJ2-4	-	TRBD1